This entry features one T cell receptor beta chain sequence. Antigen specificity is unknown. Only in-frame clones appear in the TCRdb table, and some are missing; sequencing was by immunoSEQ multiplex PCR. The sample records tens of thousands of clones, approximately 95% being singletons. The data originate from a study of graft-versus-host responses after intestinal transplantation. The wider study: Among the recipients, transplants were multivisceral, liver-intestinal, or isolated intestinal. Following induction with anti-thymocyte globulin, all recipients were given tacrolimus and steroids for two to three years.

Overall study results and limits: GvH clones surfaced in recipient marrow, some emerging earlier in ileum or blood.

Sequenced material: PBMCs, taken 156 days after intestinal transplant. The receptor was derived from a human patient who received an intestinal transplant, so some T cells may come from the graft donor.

The CDR3 sequence: CASSEGPGRDYGYTF. Written as DNA, the CDR3 is TGTGCCAGCAGCGAGGGGCCGGGGCGGGACTATGGCTACACCTTC. The V and J genes are TRBV5-6 and TRBJ1-2, with D perhaps TRBD1 (5 bases). V was pared by 4 bases and J by 3 bases, with 16 bases between. CDR1 and CDR2 (germline): SGHDT, YYEEEE. The CDR3 has 15 residues.